These 14 T cell receptor beta chains were all obtained from the same sample, sequenced in a study of blood T cell repertoires in COVID-19 (TCRdb year 2020). Library method: the immunoSEQ multiplex PCR assay. TCRdb holds this immuneACCESS table with in-frame rearrangements only. Some clones are missing; in checked studies, unresolved V genes explain under half, and the rest has no known cause. This sample comprises 90,000 to 150,000 clones, around 87% of them detected only once. Around 7.7% of the sample rests with the top ten. The sequenced sample was peripheral blood. All receptors come from a human donor in a cohort sampled during active COVID-19.

Concerning this clone itself: Compared with germline, one end of the junction differs, possibly owing to a read error. The chain combines TRBV7-3 with TRBJ1-2; 9 bases line up with TRBD1. CDR1 and CDR2 (germline): SGHTA, FQGTGA. This CDR3 is 16 amino acids long. This CDR3 is CASSLTPGQGPYGYTF. The CDR3 region has the DNA TGTGCCAGCAGCCTAACTCCGGGACAGGGCCCCTATGGCTACACCTTC.

This chain links TRBV5-6 with TRBJ2-3; TRBD1 agrees at 8 bases. CDR1 is SGHDT and CDR2 is YYEEEE in the germline V gene. The CDR3 consists of 15 residues. The V gene end was trimmed by 4 bases and the J gene end by 5 bases; junction bases not matched to a gene: 9. CDR3 sequence reads: CASSRGQGRIDTQYF. The DNA of the CDR3 is TGTGCCAGCAGCCGCGGACAGGGTCGGATAGATACGCAGTATTTT.

The gene calls are TRBV24-1 and TRBJ2-5; 12 bases agree with TRBD2. CDR3 length: 17 amino acids. V lost 4 bases, J lost 7 bases, and 12 bases stayed unmatched. Germline values: CDR1 KGHDR, CDR2 SFDVKD. CDR3 residues: CATSEQRGPGLAGTQYF. The CDR3 DNA reads TGTGCCACCAGTGAACAAAGGGGACCGGGACTAGCGGGGACCCAGTACTTC.

This sequence joins TRBV27 and TRBJ2-1, with 9 bases identical to TRBD1. This CDR3 spans 16 amino acids. CDR1 and CDR2 from the germline V gene are MNHEY and SMNVEV (reference sequence). Trimming took 2 bases from V and 13 from J; bases not matched to a gene: 15. CDR3 sequence reads: CASSLMGTGNTGVQFF. CDR3 coding DNA: TGTGCCAGCAGTTTAATGGGGACAGGGAACACAGGGGTCCAGTTCTTC.

This chain connects TRBV27 to TRBJ1-1, with 8 bases identical to TRBD1. Germline CDR1 is MNHEY and CDR2 is SMNVEV (reference sequence). The length of the CDR3 is 18 residues. V gave up 6 bases and J gave up 1 base; unmatched junction bases: 16. Here the CDR3 DNA reads TGTGCCAGCAGACAAAGAGGACAGGGAAGGAGCCGGAACACTGAAGCTTTCTTT. Protein: CASRQRGQGRSRNTEAFF.

The chain couples TRBV7-6 to TRBJ1-4, with 8 nucleotides matching TRBD1. CDR1 SGHVS and CDR2 FNYEAQ come from the germline V gene. The length of the CDR3 is 16 residues. Losses at the gene ends were 2 bases for V and 4 bases for J; bases not matched to a gene: 6. In DNA form, the CDR3 reads TGTGCCAGCAGCTTAAATTTAGGACAGGGTAATGAAAAACTGTTTTTT. Its translation is CASSLNLGQGNEKLFF.

V usage is TRBV11-2 and J usage is TRBJ2-7; 7 positions match TRBD2. CDR3 length equals 16 residues. V gave up 5 bases and J gave up 3 bases; unmatched junction bases: 13. Germline loops: CDR1 SGHAT, CDR2 FQNNGV. This chain's CDR3 is CASSLGAGVPYYEQYF. CDR3 in DNA: TGTGCCAGCAGCCTCGGGGCGGGGGTACCATACTACGAGCAGTACTTC.

The chain employs TRBV6-5 and TRBJ1-5, with D uncertain. Germline values: CDR1 MNHEY, CDR2 SVGAGI. Trimming shortened V by 8 bases and J by 7 bases, and 15 bases separated the two germline ends. This CDR3 is 13 amino acids long. The CDR3: CASGQHRGQPQHF. Written as DNA, the CDR3 is TGTGCCAGCGGCCAACATAGAGGCCAGCCCCAGCATTTT.

The chain couples TRBV25-1 to TRBJ2-7; D might be TRBD2 (5 bases). Trimming removed 10 bases from V and 0 bases from J, with 13 bases in between. The CDR3 length is 13 residues. Germline V gene lookup returns CDR1 MGHDK and CDR2 SYGVNS. The CDR3 sequence: CATPRAISYEQYF. CDR3 DNA: TGTGCCACCCCGAGGGCTATCTCCTACGAGCAGTACTTC.

The rearrangement joins TRBV27 to TRBJ2-3, with 7 positions matching TRBD1. CDR1 MNHEY and CDR2 SMNVEV come from the germline V gene (reference sequence). Unmatched junction bases numbered 11, after V lost 7 bases and J lost 1 base. CDR3 size: 16 residues. The CDR3 DNA reads TGTGCCAGCACCAGCCGACACAGGGGTGGCACAGATACGCAGTATTTT. It codes for CASTSRHRGGTDTQYF.

The rearrangement joins TRBV5-1 to TRBJ2-4, with 9 bases that match TRBD1. Germline V gene data show CDR1 as SGHRS and CDR2 as YFSETQ. CDR3 length: 14 residues. V lost 5 bases to trimming and J lost 4 bases; unmatched junction nucleotides: 4. In DNA form, the CDR3 reads TGCGCCAGCAGAACAGGGGGCGGGAAAAACATTCAGTACTTC. This translates into CASRTGGGKNIQYF.

V is TRBV10-1 and J is TRBJ2-7; 8 bases are shared with TRBD2. There are 16 residues in the CDR3. V lost 4 bases, J lost 6 bases, and 14 bases stayed unmatched. The germline V gene has CDR1 WNHNN and CDR2 SYGVQD (reference sequence). The CDR3 region is CASSGPTSGLQGEQYF. CDR3 DNA sequence: TGCGCCAGCAGTGGACCAACTAGCGGACTGCAAGGCGAGCAGTACTTC.

The chain recombines TRBV7-9 with TRBJ1-6, with 8 positions matching TRBD1. The CDR3 is 15 amino acids. After removal of 1 base from V and 10 bases from J, the junction contained 6 bases not matched to a gene. Germline CDR1 and CDR2: SEHNR and FQNEAQ (reference sequence). CDR3 protein: CASSLETGESSPLHF. The CDR3 DNA reads TGTGCCAGCAGCTTAGAGACAGGGGAAAGCTCACCCCTCCACTTT. Drawing the rest from reference TRBV7-9 and TRBJ1-6, the complete variable domain is DTGVSQNPRHKITKRGQNVTFRCDPISEHNRLYWYRQTLGQGPEFLTYFQNEAQLEKSRLLSDRFSAERPKGSFSTLEIQRTEQGDSAMYLCASSLETGESSPLHFGNGTRLTVT.

The chain recombines TRBV5-1 with TRBJ1-5; D is possibly TRBD1 (5 bases). This CDR3 comprises 15 residues. V was pared by 0 bases and J by 5 bases, with 12 bases between. CDR1 and CDR2 from the germline V gene are SGHRS and YFSETQ. As DNA, the CDR3 is TGCGCCAGCAGCTTGGTCGGGGGGGAGGATCAGCCCCAGCATTTT. Translation gives CASSLVGGEDQPQHF. The variable domain in full, with the rest retrieved from reference TRBV5-1 and TRBJ1-5, is KAGVTQTPRYLIKTRGQQVTLSCSPISGHRSVSWYQQTPGQGLQFLFEYFSETQRNKGNFPGRFSGRQFSNSRSEMNVSTLELGDSALYLCASSLVGGEDQPQHFGDGTRLSIL.